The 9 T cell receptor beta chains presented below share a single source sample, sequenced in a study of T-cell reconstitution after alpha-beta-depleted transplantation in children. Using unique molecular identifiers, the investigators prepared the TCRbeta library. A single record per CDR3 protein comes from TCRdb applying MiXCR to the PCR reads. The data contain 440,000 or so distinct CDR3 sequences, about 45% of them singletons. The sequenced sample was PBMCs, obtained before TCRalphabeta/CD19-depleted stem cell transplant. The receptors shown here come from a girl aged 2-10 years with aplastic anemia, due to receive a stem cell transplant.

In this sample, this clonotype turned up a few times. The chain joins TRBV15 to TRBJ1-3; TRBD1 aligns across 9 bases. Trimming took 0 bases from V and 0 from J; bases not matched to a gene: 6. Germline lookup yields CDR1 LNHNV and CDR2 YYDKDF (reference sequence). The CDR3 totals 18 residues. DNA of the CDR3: TGTGCCACCAGCAGAGACCAGGGACAGGGCCCCTCTGGAAACACCATATATTTT. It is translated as CATSRDQGQGPSGNTIYF.

The CDR3 region has the DNA TGTGCCAGCATAACGAACACTGAAGCTTTCTTT. The encoded protein is CASITNTEAFF. The V and J genes are TRBV28 and TRBJ1-1, with D uncertain. Germline loops: CDR1 MDHEN, CDR2 SYDVKM. The CDR3 runs 11 residues. V dropped 7 bases and J dropped 1 base, with 4 bases sitting between them.

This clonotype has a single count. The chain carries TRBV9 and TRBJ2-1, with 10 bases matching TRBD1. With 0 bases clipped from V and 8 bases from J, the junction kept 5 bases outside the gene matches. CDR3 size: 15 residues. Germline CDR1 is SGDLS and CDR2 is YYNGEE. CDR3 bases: TGTGCCAGCAGCGTAGAGGGACAGGGGTTCGATGAGCAGTTCTTC. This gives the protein CASSVEGQGFDEQFF.

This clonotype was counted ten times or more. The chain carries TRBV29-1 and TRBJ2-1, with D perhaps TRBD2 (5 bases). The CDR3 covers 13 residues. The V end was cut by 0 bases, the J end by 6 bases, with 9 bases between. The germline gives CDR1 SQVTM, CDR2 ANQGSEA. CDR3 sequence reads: CSVEDPGLNEQFF. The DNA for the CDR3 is TGCAGCGTTGAAGATCCCGGACTCAATGAGCAGTTCTTC.

CDR3 amino acids: CSARGTTYNEQFF. The DNA of the CDR3 is TGCAGTGCTAGGGGGACTACCTACAATGAGCAGTTCTTC. The rearrangement links TRBV20-1 to TRBJ2-1, with TRBD2 matching over 7 bases. The CDR3 runs 13 residues. The junction had 1 base not matched to a gene; V was cut back by 3 bases and J by 2 bases. Germline assignment: CDR1 DFQATT and CDR2 SNEGSKA (reference sequence).

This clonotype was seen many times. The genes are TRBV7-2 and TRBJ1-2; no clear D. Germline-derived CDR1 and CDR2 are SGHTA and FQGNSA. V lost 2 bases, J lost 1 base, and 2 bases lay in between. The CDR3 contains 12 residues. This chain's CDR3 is CASSLSNYGYTF. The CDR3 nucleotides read TGTGCCAGCAGCTTAAGTAACTATGGCTACACCTTC.

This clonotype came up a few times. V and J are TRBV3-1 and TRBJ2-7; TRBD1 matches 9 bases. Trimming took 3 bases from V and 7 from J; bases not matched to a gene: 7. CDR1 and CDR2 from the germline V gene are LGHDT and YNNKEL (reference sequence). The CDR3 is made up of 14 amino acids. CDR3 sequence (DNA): TGTGCCAGCAGCCAGATACAGGGGGCGCATGAGCAGTACTTC. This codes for CASSQIQGAHEQYF.

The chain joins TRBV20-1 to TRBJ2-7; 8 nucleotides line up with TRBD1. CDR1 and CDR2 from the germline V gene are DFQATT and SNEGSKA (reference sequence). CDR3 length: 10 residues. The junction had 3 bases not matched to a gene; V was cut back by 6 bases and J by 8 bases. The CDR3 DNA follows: TGCAGTGCCCAGGGGGCGCAGCAGTACTTC. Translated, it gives CSAQGAQQYF.

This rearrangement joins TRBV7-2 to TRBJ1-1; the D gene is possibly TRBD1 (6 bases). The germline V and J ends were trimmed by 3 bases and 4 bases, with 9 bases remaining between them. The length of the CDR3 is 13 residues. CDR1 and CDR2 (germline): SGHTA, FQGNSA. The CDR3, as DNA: TGTGCCAGCAGCTTTAACAGGGTCACTGAAGCTTTCTTT. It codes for CASSFNRVTEAFF.